The clone carrying this TCR beta chain was observed a single time. This sample is drawn from a study of blood T cell repertoires in COVID-19. At the level of the study: Collection of acute and convalescent COVID-19 samples took place in the United States, Italy and Spain. PBMCs, B-cell-depleted T cells, or T cells provided the cDNA or gDNA that made up the material.

While infection was still active, Seattle patients were enrolled and then followed longitudinally. How the authors handled the data: Using reference gene primer amplification, nucleated cell counts were estimated. Sequencing was performed with immunoSEQ multiplex PCR; in TCRdb, only in-frame clones are kept and a portion is missing. The DNA gave D and trimming, while V, J and clone size come from that table. This sample has more than 250,000 clones, with about 87% found just once. The CDR3 length is 12 residues. With 6 bases removed from V and 3 bases from J, the gap between germline ends came to 5 bases. Per the germline V gene, CDR1 is MDHEN and CDR2 is SYDVKM.

The receptor was derived from a woman aged 25 to 39 with COVID-19, enrolled during active disease. The sequenced sample consisted of peripheral blood. This chain joins TRBV28 and TRBJ2-2, with D hard to call. CDR3 in DNA: TGTGCCAGCAGCTACGACACCGGGGAGCTGTTTTTT. Translation gives CASSYDTGELFF.